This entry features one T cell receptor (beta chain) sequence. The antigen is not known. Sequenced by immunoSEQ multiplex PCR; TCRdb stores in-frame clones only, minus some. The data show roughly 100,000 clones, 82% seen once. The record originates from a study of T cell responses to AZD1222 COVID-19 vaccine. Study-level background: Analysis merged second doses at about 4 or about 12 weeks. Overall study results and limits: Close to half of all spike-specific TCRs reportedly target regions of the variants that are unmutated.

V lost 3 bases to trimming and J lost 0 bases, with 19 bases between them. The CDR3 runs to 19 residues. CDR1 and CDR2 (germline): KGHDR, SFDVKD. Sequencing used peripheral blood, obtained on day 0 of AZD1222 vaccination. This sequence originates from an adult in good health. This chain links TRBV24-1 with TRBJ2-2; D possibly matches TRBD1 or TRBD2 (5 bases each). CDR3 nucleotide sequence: TGTGCCACCAGTGATCCAAAGATAGGGACGGGGACGAACACCGGGGAGCTGTTTTTT. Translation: CATSDPKIGTGTNTGELFF.